The 6 T cell receptor beta chains reported below all come from one sample, sequenced in a study of control samples from healthy donors and cancer patients. Only in-frame clones appear in the TCRdb table, and some are missing; sequencing was by immunoSEQ multiplex PCR. The repertoire holds some 80,000 clones, around 90% seen once, with over 1.5% in the top ten. Sequences were obtained from PBMCs. These receptor sequences come from a woman aged 55-69 years with head and neck cancer.

The rearrangement joins TRBV3-1 (or the pseudogene TRBV3-2) to TRBJ2-7; D may be TRBD1 or TRBD2 (5 bases each). The CDR3 consists of 16 residues. V lost 0 bases and J 1 base, leaving 13 bases between the germline ends. Germline V CDR1 and CDR2: LGHDT, YNNKEL (reference sequence). CDR3 amino acids: CASSQDRDRYSYEQYF. DNA of the CDR3: TGTGCCAGCAGCCAAGATAGGGACCGTTATTCCTACGAGCAGTACTTC.

The rearrangement uses TRBV27 and TRBJ2-2, with D possibly matching TRBD1 (8 bases). The CDR3 totals 15 residues. V was cut by 2 bases and J by 6 bases, with 13 bases left in between. The germline gives CDR1 MNHEY, CDR2 SMNVEV (reference sequence). The CDR3 protein is CASSLRTGRAGELFF. In DNA form, the CDR3 reads TGTGCCAGCAGTTTAAGGACAGGGAGGGCCGGGGAGCTGTTTTTT.

The J gene is TRBJ2-1, the V gene TRBV20-1, with 14 bases that match TRBD2. Germline values: CDR1 DFQATT, CDR2 SNEGSKA (reference sequence). The CDR3 sequence is 16 residues long. Losses at the gene ends were 3 bases for V and 3 bases for J; bases not matched to a gene: 4. Here the CDR3 reads CSASGGTSGSYNEQFF. The CDR3, as DNA: TGCAGTGCTAGTGGTGGGACTAGCGGGAGCTACAATGAGCAGTTCTTC.

This chain joins TRBV19 and TRBJ2-3; 7 bases agree with TRBD2. This CDR3 spans 18 amino acids. V gave up 3 bases and J gave up 4 bases; unmatched junction bases: 16. The germline V gene has CDR1 LNHDA and CDR2 SQIVND (reference sequence). CDR3 sequence (DNA): TGTGCCAGTAGTATTGGCTTTTGGGGAGGGCCGGGGGCAGATACGCAGTATTTT. Protein product: CASSIGFWGGPGADTQYF. The full variable domain, its missing parts supplied by reference TRBV19 and TRBJ2-3, is DGGITQSPKYLFRKEGQNVTLSCEQNLNHDAMYWYRQDPGQGLRLIYYSQIVNDFQKGDIAEGYSVSREKKESFPLTVTSAQKNPTAFYLCASSIGFWGGPGADTQYFGPGTRLTVL.

The J gene is TRBJ1-5, the V gene TRBV19, with unresolved D. Germline CDR1 LNHDA, CDR2 SQIVND (reference sequence). Trimming left V 8 bases short and J 4 bases short, with 24 bases between. The CDR3 extends over 17 amino acids. The CDR3 DNA sequence: TGTGCCAGTCTTCCCGCAGGATTCCGGACTACGAATCAGCCCCAGCATTTT. As protein: CASLPAGFRTTNQPQHF.

This chain uses TRBV18 with TRBJ2-7; 8 nucleotides match TRBD1. This CDR3 is 13 amino acids long. J lost 5 bases, V lost 3 bases, and 3 bases had no gene match. CDR1 is KGHSH and CDR2 is LQKENI in the germline V gene. This CDR3 reads CASSPQGAHEQYF. The CDR3 nucleotides read TGTGCCAGCTCACCCCAGGGGGCACACGAGCAGTACTTC.